Sequencing of this T cell receptor (beta chain) was carried out in a study of ipilimumab plus nivolumab after autologous stem cell transplantation. Study information: Typical patient got a handful of ipilimumab doses and fewer than 10 nivolumab doses (median). The DLBCL group included primary refractory and relapsed cases.

Dosing: nivolumab 3 mg/kg IV, weeks 1, 4, 7, 10, then every two weeks to week 26. Clones were sequenced by immunoSEQ multiplex PCR, and TCRdb holds only the in-frame ones, with some missing. The table lists 20,000 to 25,000 clones, just under 75% of them singletons, with about 23% in the top ten. Points from the study as a whole: The authors say TCR, Treg and microbiome findings warrant further study.

Remarks on this clone: Its target is not known.

V shed 5 bases, J shed 4 bases, and the junction held 2 bases outside the gene matches. Germline V gene data show CDR1 as MNHEY and CDR2 as SMNVEV (reference sequence). CDR3 length equals 14 residues. The specimen was PBMCs, collected in a trial of ipilimumab plus nivolumab as post-transplant consolidation. The TCR comes from a male donor with diffuse large B-cell lymphoma. The genes are TRBV27 and TRBJ2-6, with 7 bases fitting TRBD1. The CDR3 reads CASSTGAGANVLTF. The CDR3 DNA reads TGTGCCAGCAGTACAGGGGCAGGGGCCAACGTCCTGACTTTC.